The following is a T cell receptor beta chain sequence with its context. The antigen it recognizes is unknown. No base quality values were provided; no much bigger clone lies one nucleotide off. These data are taken from a study of blood T cell repertoires in COVID-19 (dated by TCRdb to 2020 to 2021). Broadly, across the study: Samples from collaborators originated in the United States, Italy and Spain and spanned both the acute and convalescent phases of COVID-19. A de-identified subject ID, COVID-19 status, age in years and sex were almost always included in the sample metadata. The prospective study material was composed of cDNA or gDNA derived from T cells, B-cell-depleted T cells, or PBMCs. The samples were drawn from two sources: the first 160 participants of the ongoing ImmuneRACE study, and about 1,300 subjects contributed by 6 global collaborators. Where HLA class I and class II types were available, the types were taken from metadata supplied by the sample provider, not from assay-based typing. Deeply sampled blood TCRbeta repertoires from subjects exposed to, actively infected with, or recovered from COVID-19 were included in the dataset. A freely available public database, intended as a resource for researchers studying the immune response to SARS-CoV-2, is where the repertoires were released. Broader findings and caveats from the paper: The quantity of clinical and demographic metadata differed by source and by participant and was supplied without curation.

TCRbeta CDR3 regions were amplified from genomic DNA by means of the immunoSEQ Assay, a bias-controlled multiplex PCR. The original methods were these. Within the assay, amplification of reference gene primers was used to estimate how many nucleated cells each sample contained. Sequence reads were collapsed and filtered to measure the absolute abundance of every unique TCRbeta CDR3 rearrangement. For each sample, productive Simpson clonality was calculated by taking the square root of Simpson's diversity index across productive rearrangements. The clones in this table, taken by TCRdb from immuneACCESS, are in-frame only. Not every clone is retained; where verified, under half of the shortfall comes from an unresolved V gene, and the cause of the rest is unknown. Clone size and V and J calls were adopted from that table, with D and trimming inferred from the DNA. The sample data list some 270,000 clones, and around 86% of these were observed just once. The top ten constitute approximately 5% of the sample.

One collaborating source in Seattle enrolled patients during active infection and followed them longitudinally through the course of disease. Collaborating institutions collected whole blood in K2EDTA tubes following their own protocols. For TCRbeta analysis, collaborators shipped samples as frozen whole blood, isolated PBMCs, or DNA extracted from either of those sample types. For CDR1 and CDR2, the germline V gene lists MGHRA and YSYEKL. The germline V and J ends show losses of 3 bases and 2 bases respectively, and no gene match explains 6 bases of the junction. Including the terminal cysteine and phenylalanine, the CDR3 comprises 15 residues. The CDR3 DNA has 45 bases and is translated from base 1.

The specimen sequenced was peripheral blood. The TCR was taken from a woman older than 75 with COVID-19, enrolled during active disease. In this chain, TRBV4-1 is recombined with TRBJ1-1, and TRBD1 matches 7 of the central bases. The CDR3 region: CASSHTTGLNTEAFF. The nucleotide sequence is TGCGCCAGCAGCCACACGACAGGGCTAAACACTGAAGCTTTCTTT.